This passage covers 29 T cell receptor beta chains from one sample sequenced in a study of T cells after yellow fever vaccination. TCRdb re-called the 5' RACE reads with MiXCR, one entry per CDR3 protein. The table shows about 430,000 distinct CDR3 sequences, with around 20% occurring only once. Specimen: PBMCs, collected before the yellow fever booster vaccination. Receptor source: a man aged 18 to 29 who received the YFV17D yellow fever vaccine.

The sample holds a few counts of this clonotype. This chain links TRBV27 with TRBJ2-2; D unclear. V lost 0 bases and J 5 bases, leaving 10 bases between the germline ends. The CDR3 totals 15 residues. CDR1 and CDR2 from the germline V gene are MNHEY and SMNVEV (reference sequence). CDR3: CASSLSRFATGELFF. The CDR3 DNA follows: TGTGCCAGCAGTTTATCGAGGTTTGCTACCGGGGAGCTGTTTTTT.

This clonotype came up many times. The chain carries TRBV7-2 and TRBJ2-1, with D possibly TRBD2 on 6 matching bases. CDR1 and CDR2 from the germline V gene are SGHTA and FQGNSA. CDR3 length equals 14 residues. V lost 1 base, J lost 3 bases, and 7 bases lay in between. DNA of the CDR3: TGTGCCAGCAGCTTAGGCGGGGACTACAATGAGCAGTTCTTC. Amino acid sequence: CASSLGGDYNEQFF.

In regard to this clonotype: At one end, the junction sequence differs from germline, possibly due to a read error. The chain is built from TRBV18 and TRBJ2-4; TRBD2 matches 9 bases. The CDR3 has 15 residues. Germline loops: CDR1 KGHSH, CDR2 LQKENI. CDR3 sequence (DNA): TGTGCCAGCTCACCCCGGGGACTAGCCAAATACATTCAGTACTTC. It codes for CASSPRGLAKYIQYF. The entire variable domain, with the rest obtained from reference TRBV18 and TRBJ2-4, is as follows: NAGVMQNPRHLVRRRGQEARLRCSPMKGHSHVYWYRQLPEEGLKFMVYLQKENIIDESGMPKERFSAEFPKEGPSILRIQQVVRGDSAAYFCASSPRGLAKYIQYFGAGTRLSVL.

This clonotype showed up just a few times. The V call is TRBV7-9, the J call TRBJ1-1; no definite D call. The CDR3 extends over 13 amino acids. The germline CDR1 and CDR2 sequences are SEHNR and FQNEAQ (reference sequence). V was trimmed by 6 bases and J by 5 bases, leaving 13 bases between them. This chain's CDR3 is CASRILLGTEAFF. CDR3 DNA sequence: TGTGCCAGCAGAATATTGCTGGGGACTGAAGCTTTCTTT.

The J gene is TRBJ1-6, the V gene TRBV28, with 9 bases lining up with TRBD1. Germline-derived CDR1 and CDR2 are MDHEN and SYDVKM. The junction had 6 bases not matched to a gene; V was cut back by 6 bases and J by 0 bases. This CDR3 contains 17 residues. The CDR3 DNA is TGTGCCAGCAGCGGACAGGGGCGCCGCTCCTATAATTCACCCCTCCACTTT. This sequence encodes CASSGQGRRSYNSPLHF.

This clonotype occurred a few times. V is TRBV4-3 and J is TRBJ2-5, with D possibly TRBD2 on 7 matching bases. Per germline, CDR1 LGHNA and CDR2 YSLEER. The CDR3 is made up of 15 amino acids. With 4 bases removed from V and 5 bases from J, the gap between germline ends came to 17 bases. In nucleotides, the CDR3 is TGCGCCAGCAGCCCCAGACTGGGGGGGCAGGAGACCCAGTACTTC. Translation: CASSPRLGGQETQYF.

This clonotype has only a few counts. The chain employs TRBV7-9 and TRBJ1-1, with D hard to call. Trimming removed 7 bases from V and 1 base from J, with 10 bases in between. The CDR3 extends over 13 amino acids. Germline V gene lookup returns CDR1 SEHNR and CDR2 FQNEAQ (reference sequence). CDR3 sequence: CASNHGENTEAFF. CDR3 DNA sequence: TGTGCCAGCAACCACGGGGAGAACACTGAAGCTTTCTTT. The whole variable domain, filled in from reference TRBV7-9 and TRBJ1-1, reads DTGVSQNPRHKITKRGQNVTFRCDPISEHNRLYWYRQTLGQGPEFLTYFQNEAQLEKSRLLSDRFSAERPKGSFSTLEIQRTEQGDSAMYLCASNHGENTEAFFGQGTRLTVV.

The V gene is TRBV5-5, the J gene TRBJ1-2, with D tentatively TRBD1 (5 bases). Germline V lookup: CDR1 SGHKS, CDR2 YYEKEE (reference sequence). V dropped 4 bases and J dropped 5 bases, with 24 bases sitting between them. The CDR3 runs 17 residues. CDR3 DNA: TGTGCCAGCAGCCCGACTACCGGGACCCTAGGTTGGTATGGCTACACCTTC. As protein: CASSPTTGTLGWYGYTF.

This clonotype was counted only a few times. This chain connects TRBV29-1 to TRBJ1-1, with D possibly TRBD1 on 5 matching bases. Germline-derived CDR1 and CDR2 are SQVTM and ANQGSEA. The V end lost 7 bases, the J end lost 2 bases, and 14 bases lay between the germline ends. The CDR3 runs 13 residues. The DNA of the CDR3 is TGCAGCGGGTATTTTGGGGGTAACACTGAAGCTTTCTTT. As protein: CSGYFGGNTEAFF. The variable domain in full, with the rest retrieved from reference TRBV29-1 and TRBJ1-1, is SAVISQKPSRDICQRGTSLTIQCQVDSQVTMMFWYRQQPGQSLTLIATANQGSEATYESGFVIDKFPISRPNLTFSTLTVSNMSPEDSSIYLCSGYFGGNTEAFFGQGTRLTVV.

The genes are TRBV20-1 and TRBJ1-1; D uncertain. The V end was cut by 5 bases, the J end by 5 bases, with 9 bases between. The CDR3 consists of 11 residues. Germline V lookup: CDR1 DFQATT, CDR2 SNEGSKA (reference sequence). CDR3 DNA: TGCAGTGCTTGGAGGACGACTGAAGCTTTCTTT. Protein product: CSAWRTTEAFF.

This clonotype was counted a few times. The V call is TRBV20-1, the J call TRBJ2-3; 7 bases are shared with TRBD2. V was pared by 6 bases and J by 6 bases, with 9 bases of the junction left unmatched. The CDR3 contains 13 residues. The germline gives CDR1 DFQATT, CDR2 SNEGSKA (reference sequence). The CDR3 spells CSAVMGGVDTQYF. The CDR3 DNA is TGCAGTGCCGTAATGGGGGGGGTTGATACGCAGTATTTT.

This clonotype was detected a few times. The chain uses TRBV4-3 and TRBJ2-1; D might be TRBD2 (6 bases). In germline, CDR1 is LGHNA, CDR2 YSLEER. The V and J ends lost 0 bases and 8 bases respectively, with 17 bases between them. CDR3 length: 16 residues. The CDR3 DNA reads as TGCGCCAGCAGCCAAGATCTGATTAGCGGTGGAGATGAGCAGTTCTTC. It specifies CASSQDLISGGDEQFF.

This rearrangement joins TRBV27 to TRBJ2-7, with 9 nucleotides matching TRBD1. The germline CDR1 and CDR2 sequences are MNHEY and SMNVEV (reference sequence). Trimming took 5 bases from V and 2 from J; bases not matched to a gene: 16. CDR3 size: 18 residues. This CDR3 is CASSTGTGKVEWTYEQYF. The CDR3 nucleotides read TGTGCCAGCAGTACCGGGACAGGGAAAGTGGAGTGGACCTACGAGCAGTACTTC.

This clonotype was detected ten times or more. The rearrangement uses TRBV10-2 and TRBJ2-1; TRBD2 matches 10 bases. In germline, CDR1 is WSHSY, CDR2 SAAADI. This CDR3 region has 15 residues. The V and J ends lost 0 bases and 10 bases, in that order; junction bases with no gene match: 6. This CDR3 is CASSESSLAGAEQFF. Here the CDR3 DNA reads TGCGCCAGCAGTGAGTCGAGTCTAGCGGGGGCCGAGCAGTTCTTC.

This clonotype appeared a single time. The chain has TRBV7-9 and TRBJ2-7, with D unclear. V dropped 6 bases and J dropped 1 base, with 13 bases sitting between them. The CDR3 runs to 14 residues. Germline CDR1 and CDR2: SEHNR and FQNEAQ (reference sequence). Here the CDR3 reads CASRDIGDSYEQYV. The CDR3 bases are TGTGCCAGCAGAGACATAGGAGATTCCTACGAGCAGTACGTC.

In its sample, this clonotype was seen a few times. CDR3 amino acids: CASSSTTVEQYF. CDR3 bases: TGTGCCAGCAGCTCGACTACCGTCGAGCAGTATTTT. The rearrangement links TRBV7-2 to TRBJ2-3, with D perhaps TRBD2 (5 bases). V lost 4 bases and J 11 bases, leaving 13 bases between the germline ends. The CDR3 sequence is 12 residues long. The germline V gene encodes CDR1 SGHTA and CDR2 FQGNSA.

The J gene is TRBJ2-7, the V gene TRBV2; no definite D call. This CDR3 has 13 amino acids. The V gene lost 4 bases and the J gene lost 0 bases, with 7 bases spanning the gap. Germline loops: CDR1 SNHLY, CDR2 FYNNEI. The CDR3 DNA follows: TGTGCCAGCAGTGGCCGATCCTCCTACGAGCAGTACTTC. This gives the protein CASSGRSSYEQYF.

This clonotype has a single count. Possible read error: a much larger clone is one base away. The V call is TRBV12-3 or TRBV12-4, the J call TRBJ2-7; 8 bases map to TRBD1. This CDR3 spans 13 amino acids. CDR3 protein: CASRPQGGHDQYF. The CDR3 coding sequence is TGTGCCAGCAGGCCACAGGGGGGCCACGATCAGTACTTC.

The chain uses TRBV29-1 and TRBJ2-3, with a possible D match to TRBD1 (6 bases). The CDR3 loop spans 15 amino acids. In germline, CDR1 is SQVTM, CDR2 ANQGSEA. Trimming took off 3 bases at V and 3 bases at J, with 16 bases between the two ends. CDR3 nucleotides: TGCAGCGTTGAGACCGGCCAGGGGTGGACAGATACGCAGTATTTT. It is translated as CSVETGQGWTDTQYF.

This sequence joins TRBV5-1 and TRBJ2-7; D perhaps matches TRBD1 (6 bases). With 7 bases removed from V and 3 bases from J, the gap between germline ends came to 20 bases. There are 15 residues in the CDR3. The germline gives CDR1 SGHRS, CDR2 YFSETQ. The CDR3 loop reads CASRTMTGLDYEQYF. CDR3 nucleotides: TGCGCCAGCCGTACTATGACAGGCTTAGACTACGAGCAGTACTTC.

A remark on this clonotype: This may be a read error: a much more frequent sequence differs by one nucleotide. The chain couples TRBV11-2 to TRBJ2-3; tentative D call: TRBD1 (5 bases). The tail of the sequence fits TRBJ1-5 better, so the J call may be wrong. This CDR3 spans 14 amino acids. CDR1 is SGHAT and CDR2 is FQNNGV in the germline V gene. This CDR3 is CASSPDGGRHTQHF. DNA for the CDR3: TGTGCCAGCAGCCCGGACGGGGGTCGGCATACGCAGCATTTT.

V is TRBV20-1 and J is TRBJ2-7; D might be TRBD2 (6 bases). In germline, CDR1 is DFQATT, CDR2 SNEGSKA (reference sequence). V dropped 1 base and J dropped 3 bases, with 10 bases sitting between them. The CDR3 contains 13 residues. CDR3 residues: CSARAGTGYEQYV. The CDR3 DNA is TGCAGTGCTAGAGCCGGGACTGGCTACGAGCAGTACGTC.

This clonotype was seen just once. The chain carries TRBV24-1 and TRBJ1-2; 9 bases fit TRBD1. Trimming removed 7 bases from V and 4 bases from J; junction bases left unmatched: 6. CDR1 is KGHDR and CDR2 is SFDVKD in the germline V gene. The CDR3 runs to 14 residues. The CDR3 region is CATREQGAFYGYTF. The CDR3, as DNA: TGTGCCACCAGGGAACAGGGGGCTTTCTATGGCTACACCTTC.

This chain links TRBV20-1 with TRBJ1-2; the match to TRBD1 covers 10 bases. CDR1 and CDR2 (germline): DFQATT, SNEGSKA (reference sequence). Trimming cost V 6 bases and J 5 bases; bases outside gene matches: 9. The CDR3 length is 14 residues. Here the CDR3 reads CSALAGTGAYGYTF. The CDR3 DNA sequence: TGCAGTGCCCTAGCCGGGACAGGGGCTTATGGCTACACCTTC.

CDR3 sequence: CASSYSRHGVDQPQHF. CDR3 DNA: TGTGCCAGCAGTTACTCGAGACACGGGGTGGATCAGCCCCAGCATTTT. V gene TRBV6-2 or TRBV6-3 combines with J gene TRBJ1-5, with unresolved D. V was clipped by 0 bases and J by 5 bases, with 14 bases between them. CDR1 is MNHEY, CDR2 SVGEGT, per germline. The CDR3 runs to 16 residues.

The genes are TRBV18 and TRBJ1-2; D unclear. The CDR3 totals 16 residues. The V end was cut by 1 base, the J end by 2 bases, with 14 bases between. The germline V gene encodes CDR1 KGHSH and CDR2 LQKENI. DNA of the CDR3: TGTGCCAGCTCACCACGGGTTATATTAGGCAACTATGGCTACACCTTC. It translates to CASSPRVILGNYGYTF.

The chain links TRBV2 to TRBJ1-1; D is unclear. Germline V lookup: CDR1 SNHLY, CDR2 FYNNEI. Trimming took off 8 bases at V and 2 bases at J, with 9 bases between the two ends. CDR3 length: 12 amino acids. Here the CDR3 reads CASPPGNTEAFF. Here the CDR3 DNA reads TGTGCCAGCCCGCCCGGAAACACTGAAGCTTTCTTT.

The chain carries TRBV7-9 and TRBJ1-6; tentative D call: TRBD1 (6 bases). Germline V CDR1 and CDR2: SEHNR, FQNEAQ (reference sequence). The V gene lost 5 bases and the J gene lost 3 bases, with 23 bases spanning the gap. CDR3 size: 19 residues. The DNA of the CDR3 is TGTGCCAGCAGCAGATTTAATGGGGGCCCTCAAGTCTATAATTCACCCCTCCACTTT. Protein sequence: CASSRFNGGPQVYNSPLHF.

Only a few counts were recorded for this clonotype. The chain is built from TRBV6-5 and TRBJ2-7, with 8 bases that match TRBD2. With 6 bases clipped from V and 5 bases from J, the junction kept 6 bases outside the gene matches. This CDR3 has 13 residues. Germline CDR1 MNHEY, CDR2 SVGAGI. CDR3 bases: TGTGCCAGCAGCTCCGGGGGGGGTAACGAGCAGTACTTC. Translated: CASSSGGGNEQYF.